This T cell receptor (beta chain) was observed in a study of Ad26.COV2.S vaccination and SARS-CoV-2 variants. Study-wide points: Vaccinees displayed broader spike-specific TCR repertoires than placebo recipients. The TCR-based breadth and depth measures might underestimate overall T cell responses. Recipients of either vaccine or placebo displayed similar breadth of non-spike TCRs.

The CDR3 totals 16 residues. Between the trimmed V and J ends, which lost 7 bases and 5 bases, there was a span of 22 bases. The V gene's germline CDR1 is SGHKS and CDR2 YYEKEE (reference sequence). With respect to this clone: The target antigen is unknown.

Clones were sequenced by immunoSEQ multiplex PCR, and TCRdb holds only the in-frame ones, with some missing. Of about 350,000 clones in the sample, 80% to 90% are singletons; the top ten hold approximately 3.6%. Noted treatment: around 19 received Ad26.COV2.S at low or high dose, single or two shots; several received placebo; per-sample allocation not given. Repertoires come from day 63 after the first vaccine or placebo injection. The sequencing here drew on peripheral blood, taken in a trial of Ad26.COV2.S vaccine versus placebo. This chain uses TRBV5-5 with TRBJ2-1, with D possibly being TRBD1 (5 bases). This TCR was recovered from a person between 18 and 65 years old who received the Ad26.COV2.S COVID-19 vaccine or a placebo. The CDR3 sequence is CASRATIGQGNNEQFF. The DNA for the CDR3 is TGTGCCAGCCGTGCCACGATAGGACAAGGTAACAATGAGCAGTTCTTC.